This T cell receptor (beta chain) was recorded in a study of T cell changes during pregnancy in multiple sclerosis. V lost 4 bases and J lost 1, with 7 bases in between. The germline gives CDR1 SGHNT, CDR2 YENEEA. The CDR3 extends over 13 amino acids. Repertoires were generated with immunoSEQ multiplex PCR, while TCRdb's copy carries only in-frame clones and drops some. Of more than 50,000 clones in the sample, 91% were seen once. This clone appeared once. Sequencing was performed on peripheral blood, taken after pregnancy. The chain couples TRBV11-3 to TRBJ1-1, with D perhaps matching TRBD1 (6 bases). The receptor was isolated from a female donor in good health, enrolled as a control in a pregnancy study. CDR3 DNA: TGTGCCAGCAGCTCGGGACAGAACACTGAAGCTTTCTTT. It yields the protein CASSSGQNTEAFF.